This T cell receptor beta chain appears in the sequencing data of a study of cytomegalovirus exposure and HLA in healthy donors. Looking at the study overall: Of the donors genotyped, several hundred in all, around 77% fell in the Caucasian-associated ancestry cluster. Findings of the study overall: In all likelihood, a cluster of highly shared sequence variants was a sequencing artifact. After further analysis at a later stage, 16,951 TCR beta sequences were associated with HLA alleles at 0.05 false discovery rate. Exclusion applied to some V segments, including TRBV6-2 and TRBV6-3, as they were indistinguishable.

The ends were cut back, 7 bases at V and 4 bases at J, with 9 bases in the middle. The CDR3 loop spans 12 amino acids. Germline CDR1 SEHNR, CDR2 FQNEAQ (reference sequence). For this clone: Antigen unknown.

The PCR had 60 Vbeta and 13 Jbeta primers. TCRdb keeps only in-frame clones here, not all; method: immunoSEQ multiplex PCR. The table has about 180,000 clones, over 60% seen once. The gene calls are TRBV7-9 and TRBJ2-3; no definite D call. The origin of this receptor is a man between 18 and 35 years old in good health and CMV-seronegative. Input material: PBMCs. The CDR3 protein is CASTYGSDTQYF. CDR3 bases: TGTGCCAGCACCTACGGGTCAGATACGCAGTATTTT.